The following is a T cell receptor beta chain sequence with its context. What it binds is not known. This entry comes from a study of resident and recirculating memory T cells in vitiligo. Patients who had received treatment within the previous three months were excluded. Sequencing was performed with immunoSEQ multiplex PCR; in TCRdb, only in-frame clones are kept and a portion is missing. The data show 70,000 to 75,000 clones, with 80% to 95% seen just once and roughly 5% held by the top ten. Study-wide results and limits: Clonality differed among vitiligo lesions, with no unique dominant clone.

V trimming: 5 bases; J trimming: 5 bases; junction bases outside the gene matches: 12. CDR3 length equals 16 residues. The V gene's germline CDR1 is LNHDA and CDR2 SQIVND (reference sequence). V and J are TRBV19 and TRBJ2-5, with 9 bases fitting TRBD2. Material: blood. This TCR derives from a male donor with vitiligo. CDR3 DNA: TGTGCCAGTAGTTGGCGGGGGGGCAGGATCGGGGAGACCCAGTACTTC. This encodes CASSWRGGRIGETQYF. Using reference TRBV19 and TRBJ2-5 for the parts outside the CDR3, the full variable domain is DGGITQSPKYLFRKEGQNVTLSCEQNLNHDAMYWYRQDPGQGLRLIYYSQIVNDFQKGDIAEGYSVSREKKESFPLTVTSAQKNPTAFYLCASSWRGGRIGETQYFGPGTRLLVL.